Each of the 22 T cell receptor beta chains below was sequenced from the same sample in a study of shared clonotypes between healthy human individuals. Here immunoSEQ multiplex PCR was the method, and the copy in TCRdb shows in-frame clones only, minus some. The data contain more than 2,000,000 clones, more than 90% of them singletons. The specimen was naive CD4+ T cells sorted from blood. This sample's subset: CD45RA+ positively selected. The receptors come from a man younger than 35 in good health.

Here the CDR3 reads CASSREDRVQYF. For the CDR3, the DNA is TGTGCCAGCAGCCGTGAGGACCGGGTGCAGTACTTC. The chain carries TRBV11-3 and TRBJ2-7; D is undetermined. V lost 5 bases, J lost 9 bases, and 14 bases lay in between. The CDR3 length is 12 residues. Germline V gene sequence: CDR1 SGHNT, CDR2 YENEEA.

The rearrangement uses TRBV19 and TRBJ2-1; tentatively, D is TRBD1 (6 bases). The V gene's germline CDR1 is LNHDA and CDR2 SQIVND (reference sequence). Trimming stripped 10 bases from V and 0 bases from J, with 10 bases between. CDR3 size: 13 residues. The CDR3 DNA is TGTGCCACCAGGGGCAGCTCCTACAATGAGCAGTTCTTC. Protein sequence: CATRGSSYNEQFF.

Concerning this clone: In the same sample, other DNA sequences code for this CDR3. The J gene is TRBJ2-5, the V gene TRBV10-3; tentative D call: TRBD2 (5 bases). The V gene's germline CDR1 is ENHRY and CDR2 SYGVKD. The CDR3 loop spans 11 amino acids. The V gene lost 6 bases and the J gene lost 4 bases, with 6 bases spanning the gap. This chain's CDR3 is CAIREGETQYF. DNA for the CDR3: TGTGCCATCAGAGAGGGAGAGACCCAGTACTTC.

CDR3 DNA: TGTGCCAGCAGCTTAGTAGAGGGGCCGTCTGGAAACACCATATATTTT. It encodes CASSLVEGPSGNTIYF. This chain joins TRBV7-9 and TRBJ1-3, with D maybe TRBD1 (5 bases). The germline V gene has CDR1 SEHNR and CDR2 FQNEAQ (reference sequence). This CDR3 region has 16 residues. Trimming removed 1 base at V and 1 base at J, with 11 bases between.

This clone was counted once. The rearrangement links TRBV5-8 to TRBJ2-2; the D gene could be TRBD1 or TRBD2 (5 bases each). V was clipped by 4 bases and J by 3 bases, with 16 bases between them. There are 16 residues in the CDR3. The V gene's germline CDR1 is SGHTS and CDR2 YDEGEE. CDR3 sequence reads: CASSRGSGLDTGELFF. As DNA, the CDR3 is TGTGCCAGCAGCCGTGGGTCGGGGCTAGACACCGGGGAGCTGTTTTTT.

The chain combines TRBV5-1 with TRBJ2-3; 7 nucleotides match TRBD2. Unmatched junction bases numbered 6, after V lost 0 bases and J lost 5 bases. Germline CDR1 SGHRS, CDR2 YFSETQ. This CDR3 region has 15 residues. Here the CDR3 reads CASSLGLALGDTQYF. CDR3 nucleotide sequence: TGCGCCAGCAGCTTGGGACTAGCCCTCGGAGATACGCAGTATTTT.

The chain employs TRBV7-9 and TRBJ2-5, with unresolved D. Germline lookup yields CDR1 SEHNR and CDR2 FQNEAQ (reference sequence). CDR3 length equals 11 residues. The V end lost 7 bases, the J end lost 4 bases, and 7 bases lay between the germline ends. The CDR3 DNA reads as TGTGCCAGCACCCTTGGAGAGACCCAGTACTTC. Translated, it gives CASTLGETQYF.

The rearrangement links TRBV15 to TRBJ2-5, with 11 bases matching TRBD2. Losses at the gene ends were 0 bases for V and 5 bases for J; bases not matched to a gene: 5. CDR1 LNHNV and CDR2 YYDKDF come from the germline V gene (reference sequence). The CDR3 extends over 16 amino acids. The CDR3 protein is CATSRDWTSGRETQYF. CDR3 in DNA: TGTGCCACCAGCAGAGATTGGACTAGCGGGCGGGAGACCCAGTACTTC.

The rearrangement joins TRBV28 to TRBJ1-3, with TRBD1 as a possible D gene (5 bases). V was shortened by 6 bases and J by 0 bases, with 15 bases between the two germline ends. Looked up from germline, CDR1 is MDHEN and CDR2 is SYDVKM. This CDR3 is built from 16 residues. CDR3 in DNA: TGTGCCAGCAGCGCCCCTGACAGAGCCTCTGGAAACACCATATATTTT. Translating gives CASSAPDRASGNTIYF.

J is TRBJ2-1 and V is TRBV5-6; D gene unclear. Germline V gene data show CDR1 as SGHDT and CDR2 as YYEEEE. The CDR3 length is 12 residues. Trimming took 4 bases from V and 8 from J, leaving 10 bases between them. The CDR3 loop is CASSGRTDEQFF. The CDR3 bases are TGTGCCAGCAGCGGCCGAACGGATGAGCAGTTCTTC.

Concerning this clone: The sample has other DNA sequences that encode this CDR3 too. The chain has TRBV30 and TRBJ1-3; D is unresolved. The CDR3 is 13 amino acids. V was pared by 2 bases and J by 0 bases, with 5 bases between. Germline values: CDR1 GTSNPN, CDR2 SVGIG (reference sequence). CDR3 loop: CAWSLNSGNTIYF. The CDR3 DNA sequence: TGTGCCTGGAGTCTCAACTCTGGAAACACCATATATTTT. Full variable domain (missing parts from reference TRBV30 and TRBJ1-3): SQTIHQWPATLVQPVGSPLSLECTVEGTSNPNLYWYRQAAGRGLQLLFYSVGIGQISSEVPQNLSASRPQDRQFILSSKKLLLSDSGFYLCAWSLNSGNTIYFGEGSWLTVV.

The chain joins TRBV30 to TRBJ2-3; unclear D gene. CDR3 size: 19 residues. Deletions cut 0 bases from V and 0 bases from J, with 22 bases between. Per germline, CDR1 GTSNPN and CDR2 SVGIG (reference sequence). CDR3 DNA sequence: TGTGCCTGGAGTGTAATCCCCTACCGATTTATCCGTAGCACAGATACGCAGTATTTT. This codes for CAWSVIPYRFIRSTDTQYF. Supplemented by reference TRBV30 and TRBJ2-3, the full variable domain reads SQTIHQWPATLVQPVGSPLSLECTVEGTSNPNLYWYRQAAGRGLQLLFYSVGIGQISSEVPQNLSASRPQDRQFILSSKKLLLSDSGFYLCAWSVIPYRFIRSTDTQYFGPGTRLTVL.

The CDR3 region is CASSRPSDEQFF. The CDR3, as DNA: TGTGCCAGCAGCCGCCCGAGCGATGAGCAGTTCTTC. The V gene is TRBV11-2, the J gene TRBJ2-1; D gene uncertain. There are 12 residues in the CDR3. The V end lost 5 bases, the J end lost 8 bases, and 10 bases lay between the germline ends. The V gene's germline CDR1 is SGHAT and CDR2 FQNNGV.

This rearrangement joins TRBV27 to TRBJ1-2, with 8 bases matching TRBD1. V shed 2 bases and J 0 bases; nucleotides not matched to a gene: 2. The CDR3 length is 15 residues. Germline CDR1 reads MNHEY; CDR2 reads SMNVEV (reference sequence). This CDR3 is CASSLAGQANYGYTF. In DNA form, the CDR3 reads TGTGCCAGCAGTTTAGCGGGACAGGCTAACTATGGCTACACCTTC.

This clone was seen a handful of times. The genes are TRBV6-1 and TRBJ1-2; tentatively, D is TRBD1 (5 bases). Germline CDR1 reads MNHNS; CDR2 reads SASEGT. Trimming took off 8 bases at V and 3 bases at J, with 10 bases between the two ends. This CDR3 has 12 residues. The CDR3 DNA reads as TGTGCCAGCCGGGACGGACACTATGGCTACACCTTC. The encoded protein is CASRDGHYGYTF.

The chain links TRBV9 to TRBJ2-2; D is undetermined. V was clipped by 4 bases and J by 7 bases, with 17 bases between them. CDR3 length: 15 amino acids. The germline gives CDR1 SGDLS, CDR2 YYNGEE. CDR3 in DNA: TGTGCCAGCAGCTCACCACCCAGCTTCGTCGGGGAGCTGTTTTTT. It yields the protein CASSSPPSFVGELFF.

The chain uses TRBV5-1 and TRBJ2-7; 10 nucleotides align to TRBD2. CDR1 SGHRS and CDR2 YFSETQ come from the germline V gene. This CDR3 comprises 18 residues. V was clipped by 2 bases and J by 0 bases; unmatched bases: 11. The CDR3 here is CASSLRLEREGASYEQYF. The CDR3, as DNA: TGCGCCAGCAGCTTACGACTTGAGCGGGAGGGTGCCTCCTACGAGCAGTACTTC.

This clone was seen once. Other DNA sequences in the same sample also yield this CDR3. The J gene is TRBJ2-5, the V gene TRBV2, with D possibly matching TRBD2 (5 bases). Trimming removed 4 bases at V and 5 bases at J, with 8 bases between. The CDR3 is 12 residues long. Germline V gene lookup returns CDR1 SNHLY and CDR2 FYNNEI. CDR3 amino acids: CASSGPGETQYF. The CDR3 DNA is TGTGCCAGCAGTGGACCGGGGGAGACCCAGTACTTC.

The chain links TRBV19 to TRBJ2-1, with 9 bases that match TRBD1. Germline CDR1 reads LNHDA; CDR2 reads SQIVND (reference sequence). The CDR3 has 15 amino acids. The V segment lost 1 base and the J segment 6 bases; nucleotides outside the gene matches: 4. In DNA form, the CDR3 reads TGTGCCAGTAGTATAGGGGACAGGGCCCCCAATGAGCAGTTCTTC. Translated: CASSIGDRAPNEQFF.

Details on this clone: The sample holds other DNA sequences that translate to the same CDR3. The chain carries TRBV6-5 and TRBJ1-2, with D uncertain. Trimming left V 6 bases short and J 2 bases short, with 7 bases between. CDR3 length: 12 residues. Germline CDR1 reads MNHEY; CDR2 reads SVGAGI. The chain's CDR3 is CASRGSNYGYTF. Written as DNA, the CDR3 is TGTGCCAGCAGGGGGTCCAACTATGGCTACACCTTC.

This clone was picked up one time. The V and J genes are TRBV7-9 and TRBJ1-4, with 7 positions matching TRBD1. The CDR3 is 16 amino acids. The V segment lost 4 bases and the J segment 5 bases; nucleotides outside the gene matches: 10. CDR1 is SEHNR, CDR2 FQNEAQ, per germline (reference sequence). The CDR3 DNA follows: TGTGCCAGCAGCTCCGACCACAGGGGTAGGAATGAAAAACTGTTTTTT. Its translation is CASSSDHRGRNEKLFF.

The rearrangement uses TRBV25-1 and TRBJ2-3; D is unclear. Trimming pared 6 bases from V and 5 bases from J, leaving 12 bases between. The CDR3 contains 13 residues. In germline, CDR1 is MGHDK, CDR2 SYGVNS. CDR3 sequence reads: CASSPFGRDTQYF. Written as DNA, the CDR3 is TGTGCCAGCAGCCCTTTTGGGCGAGATACGCAGTATTTT.